One T cell receptor beta chain is described in this entry. The source of the sample is a study of blood T cell repertoires in COVID-19. As for the study in general: PBMCs, B-cell-depleted T cells, or T cells provided the cDNA or gDNA that made up the material.

CDR3 length equals 15 residues. Trimming pared 2 bases from V and 1 base from J, leaving 11 bases between. The germline gives CDR1 MNHNY, CDR2 SVGAGI (reference sequence). Clones were sequenced by immunoSEQ multiplex PCR, and TCRdb holds only the in-frame ones, with some missing. The repertoire holds 300,000 or so clones, with 70% to 90% as singletons. This clonotype was sampled from a woman aged 30 to 39 who had recovered from COVID-19. Sequencing was carried out using peripheral blood. The chain is built from TRBV6-6 and TRBJ1-1; no clear D gene. CDR3 DNA: TGTGCCAGCAGTTACATGGCCACCGCGAACACTGAAGCTTTCTTT. As protein: CASSYMATANTEAFF.